The present TCR beta chain was sequenced within a study of STAT5B mutations in CD4+ large granular lymphocyte leukemia (dated by TCRdb to the early 2020s). Broadly, across the study: Among healthy controls, the CDR3 'QG' motif was associated with a particular HLA allele. TCRbeta repertoires of CD4+ T-cell large granular lymphocyte leukemia patients were compared with those of healthy blood donors. Flow cytometry on FACSCanto II or FACSVerse confirmed that purified fractions exceeded 95% purity among lymphocytes. The investigation overall reported the following: The main leukemic clonotypes were found to be private to each patient, although 25% of the main leukemic clonotypes were detected at low frequency in the non-leukemic repertoires of other patients. TRBV06-family usage was enriched among the top patient clones (8/27) compared with healthy controls (2/35). CD4-sorted patient repertoires appeared more clonal than healthy CD4+ repertoires, and this difference persisted after removing the putative leukemic clones. The data were not HLA-matched, and the relatively small sample size could explain the higher clonality seen in CD4+ compared with CD8+ T-LGLL.

The immunoSEQ assay at survey resolution was applied to genomic DNA for sequencing of TCRbeta rearrangements. As for the authors' bioinformatics: In the TCR sequencing data, the lowest productive clonotype frequency that could be detected was 2.59 x 10-5. Only productive TCRbeta rearrangements, meaning sequences that were complete and in-frame, were kept for the analyses. Simpson clonality, calculated in the immunoSEQ Analyzer version 3.0, was used as the measure of sample clonality. Clones were categorized by frequency as very rare, small, medium, large (1-20%) or hyperexpanded (>20%). Generation probabilities were estimated with OLGA 1.2.3, V-gene circos plots were generated with VDJtools, specificities were searched for in VDJdb, and CDR3 motifs were identified with GLIPH. What TCRdb holds here is the immuneACCESS table cut down to in-frame rearrangements. Part of the clones is not present; checked against another copy, under half of the missing clones reflect an unresolved V gene, and the others are unexplained. That table gives V, J and clone size, and the DNA gave D and trimming. Recorded for this sample are under 40,000 clones; roughly three quarters of them occurred a single time. Approximately 2% of the sample is held by the ten biggest clonotypes.

The CDR3 measures 15 amino acids from cysteine to phenylalanine. Of all the DNA, just the CDR3 is kept, 45 bases in frame from base 1. The germline V gene (reference sequence) supplies CDR1 LNHDA and CDR2 SQIVND. V is pared back by 7 bases and J by 1 base, with 16 bases lying between the germline termini. Healthy controls were roughly 40 blood donors whose buffy coats came from the Finnish Red Cross blood service. All TCR-sequenced material derived from peripheral blood: patient blood samples and healthy donor buffy coats. Peripheral blood mononuclear cells were isolated by Ficoll-Hypaque gradient centrifugation. Magnetic purification was used to isolate CD4+ cells from the buffy coats of the healthy controls. The Gentra Puregene Cell and Tissue kit was used for genomic DNA extraction, and quantification was performed on a Qubit 2.0 fluorometer. On this clone itself: It lacks a known antigen. No per-base quality is available; no much larger clone lies one base away.

Sequencing was performed on CD4+ T cells from blood buffy coats. The rearranged chain carries TRBV19 and TRBJ1-2, with a weak D call of TRBD1 (6 bases match). This receptor was obtained from a human donor in good health. CDR3 reads: CASTKGGALNYGYTF. The sequenced DNA is TGTGCCAGTACAAAGGGGGGGGCTCTTAACTATGGCTACACCTTC.